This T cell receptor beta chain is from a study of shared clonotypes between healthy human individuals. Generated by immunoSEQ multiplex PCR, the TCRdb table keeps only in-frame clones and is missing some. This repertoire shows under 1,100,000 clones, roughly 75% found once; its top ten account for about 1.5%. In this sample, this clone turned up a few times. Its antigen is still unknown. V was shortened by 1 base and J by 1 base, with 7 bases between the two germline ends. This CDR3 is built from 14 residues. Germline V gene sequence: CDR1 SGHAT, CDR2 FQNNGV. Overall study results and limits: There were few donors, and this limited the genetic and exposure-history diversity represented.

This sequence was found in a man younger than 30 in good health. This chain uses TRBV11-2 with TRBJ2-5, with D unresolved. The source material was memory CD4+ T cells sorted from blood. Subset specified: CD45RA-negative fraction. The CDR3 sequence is CASSLGTSQETQYF. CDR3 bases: TGTGCCAGCAGCTTAGGAACGAGCCAAGAGACCCAGTACTTC.